This T cell receptor beta chain comes out of a study of tumor-infiltrating lymphocytes in localized non-small cell lung cancer. Looking at the study overall: Resected tumor was paired with non-adjacent uninvolved lung from the same patient.

Study-level points and caveats: Tumors had more T cell infiltration than uninvolved lung, per TCRbeta sequencing and CD3 counts. Technical variation could not be separated from intratumor heterogeneity here. Available tissue quantity limited TCR sequencing to a patient subset.

Generated by immunoSEQ multiplex PCR, the TCRdb table keeps only in-frame clones and is missing some. In the table there are over 7,500 clones, approximately 80% of which are singletons. Comment on this clone: Its cognate antigen is unknown.

Germline V gene lookup returns CDR1 SGHTA and CDR2 FQGTGA. The V and J ends lost 1 base and 7 bases respectively, with 11 bases between them. CDR3 length: 13 residues. This chain connects TRBV7-3 to TRBJ2-7; D is perhaps TRBD1 or TRBD2 (5 bases each). Sequencing used uninvolved lung tissue not adjacent to the tumor. This clonotype originated in a human donor with non-small cell lung cancer. CDR3 in DNA: TGTGCCAGCAGCTTAAATCAAGAGGGGGAGCAGTACTTC. Its translation is CASSLNQEGEQYF.